The rows below give T cell receptor beta chains drawn from one sample of a study of beta chain features in type 1 diabetes. The assay was immunoSEQ multiplex PCR, and TCRdb's table has in-frame clones only and misses some. Of 200,000 to 300,000 clones in the sample, roughly 11% were seen once. The specimen was naive CD4+ T cells from blood. The receptor source for this set is a young man with type 1 diabetes. Both conserved end residues are part of each CDR3. Each record gives: V gene, D gene, J gene, CDR3 protein. A D gene is named only where the DNA matches it firmly.

TRBV11-2	.	TRBJ1-1	CASSAEGKAFF
TRBV2	TRBD1	TRBJ2-3	CASSAGQVQGSTQYF
TRBV6-1	TRBD1	TRBJ2-5	CASSLDREETQYF
TRBV7-9	.	TRBJ1-4	CASSLAGGREKLFF
TRBV2	.	TRBJ2-5	CASSEVPQETQYF
TRBV7-2	TRBD1	TRBJ1-2	CASSFQTGSGGYTF
TRBV4-3	.	TRBJ1-2	CASSLGRGYGYTF
TRBV15	.	TRBJ1-5	CATSRDRGTQHF
TRBV15	.	TRBJ2-2	CATSTRVNTGELFF
TRBV5-6	TRBD1	TRBJ1-1	CASSGGRGTWAMNTEAFF
TRBV5-8	.	TRBJ1-5	CASSPGGIYQPQHF
TRBV7-2	TRBD2	TRBJ2-6	CASSPPFSMWGGGANVLTF
TRBV7-6	TRBD1	TRBJ1-1	CASSPRTGNTEAFF
TRBV6-6	.	TRBJ2-3	CASSGIGGQDTQYF
TRBV7-2	.	TRBJ2-3	CASSLIPSTDTQYF
TRBV7-9	.	TRBJ1-4	CASSLVEAGVSKLFF
TRBV7-3	TRBD2	TRBJ2-1	CASSPRGGGSYNEQFF
TRBV2	.	TRBJ1-3	CASSGSGNTIYF
TRBV4-3	TRBD2	TRBJ2-1	CASSQRPTSGGTYNEQFF
TRBV7-2	.	TRBJ2-1	CASSSRDEQFF
TRBV7-9	TRBD1	TRBJ1-2	CASSRQEGALVYTF
TRBV9	.	TRBJ2-3	CASSVTSRRSSTDTQYF
TRBV18	.	TRBJ2-7	CASSPTREALEQYF
TRBV19	TRBD1	TRBJ1-1	CASNRDRGNTEAFF
TRBV29-1	.	TRBJ1-1	CSTSLRGVTEAFF
TRBV7-9	.	TRBJ2-5	CASGGLGGQYF
TRBV19	TRBD1	TRBJ1-6	CAAQGARSSPLHF
TRBV19	.	TRBJ2-2	CASSRGQTGELFF
TRBV19	.	TRBJ2-6	CASSGTLVSSGANVLTF
TRBV5-1	TRBD1	TRBJ1-1	CASSIQGMGTEAFF
TRBV14	TRBD1	TRBJ1-6	CASSLRQGAYNSPLHF
TRBV18	.	TRBJ2-5	CASSPQTRYQETQYF
TRBV19	TRBD1	.	CASSAYRDSYEQYF
TRBV19	.	TRBJ1-3	CASSLSGNTIYF
TRBV2	.	TRBJ1-3	CASSEGGGTSGNTIYF
TRBV9	.	TRBJ1-3	CASSIQPGEGNTIYF
TRBV4-1	.	TRBJ2-5	CASSPRGGPGETQYF
TRBV11-2	TRBD1	TRBJ1-4	CASSQRGTENEKLFF
TRBV7-2	.	TRBJ2-5	CASSLGGVIETQYF
TRBV6-5	TRBD1	TRBJ1-2	CASTRQGAQGYTF
TRBV19	.	TRBJ1-2	CASSIGQGTYYGYTF
TRBV5-1	.	TRBJ2-3	CASSLDVGGTQYF
TRBV5-8	.	TRBJ1-2	CASSSWSHGYTF
TRBV2	.	TRBJ2-2	CASRNTGELFF
TRBV6-6	TRBD1	TRBJ2-7	CASSWTGGGQQYF
TRBV5-1	TRBD1	TRBJ1-2	CASHGGQGAGYGYTF
TRBV19	.	TRBJ1-6	CASIEGHNSPLHF
TRBV7-2	TRBD1	TRBJ1-2	CASSLKGLGQGGGYTF
TRBV5-1	TRBD2	TRBJ2-5	CASSLNAGGGETQYF
TRBV6-5	.	TRBJ1-1	CASSASFRPEAFF
TRBV7-9	.	TRBJ1-1	CASSSQVNTEAFF
TRBV5-1	TRBD1	TRBJ1-1	CASSRRTGLATEAFF
TRBV27	TRBD2	TRBJ2-7	CASRTLAGEQYF
TRBV6-6	.	TRBJ2-6	CASGSGGANVLTF
TRBV5-1	TRBD2	TRBJ2-1	CASSGGTSSNEQFF